The T cell receptor (beta chain) under discussion was sequenced for a study of CD8 T cells in ankylosing spondylitis. General study points: Ankylosing spondylitis blood appeared to carry a characteristic TCR beta motif of several highly homologous variants.

By quantitative 5'-RACE with molecular barcodes, the TCR beta libraries were made. MiXCR, run by TCRdb on the 5' RACE reads, gives a single entry per CDR3 protein. This repertoire shows about 800,000 distinct CDR3 sequences, roughly 12% found once; its top ten account for approximately 0.5%. This CDR3 contains 14 residues. V was trimmed by 6 bases and J by 2 bases, leaving 14 bases between them. Germline V gene lookup returns CDR1 DFQATT and CDR2 SNEGSKA (reference sequence). At least ten counts were recorded for this clonotype. What it binds is unknown. The chain recombines TRBV20-1 with TRBJ1-5; D may be TRBD1 (5 bases). The receptor was isolated from a male donor with ankylosing spondylitis. The source material was blood, either unsorted or a sorted T cell fraction (not recorded which). Here the CDR3 DNA reads TGCAGTGCCCCTCTTGCGGGGCGCAATCAGCCCCAGCATTTT. Protein product: CSAPLAGRNQPQHF.